The rows below give T cell receptor beta chains drawn from one sample of a study of blood T cell repertoires in COVID-19. Sequenced by immunoSEQ multiplex PCR; TCRdb stores in-frame clones only, minus some. The data show approximately 90,000 clones, 75% to 85% seen once. The sample consisted of peripheral blood. Source of these receptors: a woman older than 75 with acute or convalescent COVID-19. The CDR3 runs from the conserved cysteine through the conserved F or W. D genes are given only for firm matches. The size entry is marked missing in some rows and otherwise reads once, few, many or a size class.

j_gene | abundance | v_gene | d_gene | CDR3aa | CDR3nt
TRBJ1-4 | NA | TRBV2 | TRBD1 | CASRWDRGRIRLNEKLFF | TGTGCCAGCAGATGGGACAGGGGGCGGATTCGTCTTAATGAAAAACTGTTTTTT
TRBJ1-2 | NA | TRBV18 | NA | CASSPRGTNYGYTF | TGTGCCAGCTCACCCCGGGGAACTAACTATGGCTACACCTTC
TRBJ2-2 | NA | TRBV6-2/TRBV6-3 | TRBD1 | CASSRSGQGFAGELFF | TGTGCCAGCAGCAGGTCGGGACAGGGGTTCGCCGGGGAGCTGTTTTTT
TRBJ2-7 | few | TRBV5-1 | TRBD2 | CASSLGQREGRQYF | TGCGCCAGCAGCTTAGGCCAGCGGGAGGGACGGCAGTACTTC
TRBJ2-2 | NA | TRBV27 | TRBD2 | CASSTWTSNTGELFF | TGTGCCAGCAGTACCTGGACTAGCAACACCGGGGAGCTGTTTTTT
TRBJ1-5 | NA | TRBV11-2 | TRBD1 | CASSLDRGQPQHF | TGTGCCAGCAGCTTGGACAGGGGGCAGCCCCAGCATTTT
TRBJ2-2 | once | TRBV18 | NA | CASSPFGRGLNTGELFF | TGTGCCAGCTCACCATTTGGCAGGGGTTTGAACACCGGGGAGCTGTTTTTT
TRBJ2-3 | NA | TRBV10-3 | TRBD2 | CATLAGGPSTDTQYF | TGTGCCACCCTAGCGGGGGGGCCCAGCACAGATACGCAGTATTTT
TRBJ2-1 | few | TRBV7-6 | TRBD2 | CASSLAGLAGLGHEQFF | TGTGCCAGCAGCTTAGCCGGACTAGCGGGACTCGGTCATGAGCAGTTCTTC
TRBJ1-2 | NA | TRBV5-1 | TRBD1 | CASSTSGGANYGYTF | TGCGCCAGCAGCACCTCAGGGGGCGCCAACTATGGCTACACCTTC
TRBJ2-5 | once | TRBV11-2 | TRBD1 | CASSRDRAQETQYF | TGTGCCAGCAGCCGGGACAGGGCGCAAGAGACCCAGTACTTC
TRBJ2-1 | once | TRBV5-1 | NA | CASSLVQGSRGSYNEQFF | TGCGCCAGCAGCTTGGTACAGGGATCAAGGGGCTCCTACAATGAGCAGTTCTTC
TRBJ1-6 | NA | TRBV19 | NA | CASSIGHRYNSPLHF | TGTGCCAGTAGTATCGGACACCGCTATAATTCACCCCTCCACTTT
TRBJ1-1 | NA | TRBV6-5 | TRBD1 | CASKDRGLANTEAFF | TGTGCCAGCAAGGACAGGGGATTGGCGAACACTGAAGCTTTCTTT
TRBJ1-2 | NA | TRBV6-1 | NA | CASSESKQVFYGYTF | TGTGCCAGCAGTGAGTCAAAACAGGTTTTCTATGGCTACACCTTC
TRBJ2-3 | NA | TRBV3-1/TRBV3-2 | NA | CASSQDWSSRTDTQYF | TGTGCCAGCAGCCAAGATTGGAGCTCGAGGACAGATACGCAGTATTTT
TRBJ1-1 | few | TRBV5-1 | TRBD1 | CASSLDAGGTEAFF | TGCGCCAGCAGCTTGGATGCAGGGGGCACTGAAGCTTTCTTT
TRBJ2-3 | NA | TRBV19 | NA | CASSKKPFTRVTSTDTQYF | TGTGCCAGTAGTAAGAAACCCTTTACTCGAGTTACTAGCACAGATACGCAGTATTTT